Listed below are T cell receptor beta chains from one sample, sequenced in a study of beta chain features in type 1 diabetes. Assay: immunoSEQ multiplex PCR; the TCRdb copy retains only in-frame clones and omits some. The data hold approximately 300,000 clones, with approximately 11% observed a single time. The sequenced sample was naive CD4+ T cells from blood. The receptor source for this set is a woman in her 30s in good health. Both conserved end residues are part of each CDR3. The order of the fields is J gene, V gene, D gene, clone size, CDR3 protein, CDR3 DNA. A D gene is named only where the DNA matches it firmly. Some rows have no size entry. The others give once, few or many, or a class for an expanded clone.

>TRBJ2-5|TRBV7-9|.|few
CASSFSKTEETQYF
TGTGCCAGCAGCTTTTCGAAAACAGAAGAGACCCAGTACTTC
>TRBJ1-2|TRBV28|TRBD1|few
CASSLPPVTGGENYGYTF
TGTGCCAGCAGTCTCCCACCGGTGACAGGGGGCGAAAACTATGGCTACACCTTC
>TRBJ2-3|TRBV18|TRBD1|.
CASSPPTGTDTQYF
TGTGCCAGCTCACCACCGACAGGGACAGATACGCAGTATTTT
>TRBJ1-1|TRBV11-3|TRBD1|.
CASRGQGGEAFF
TGTGCCAGCAGGGGACAGGGTGGTGAAGCTTTCTTT
>TRBJ1-2|TRBV28|.|.
CASSRPGGGSRGYTF
TGTGCCAGCAGTCGCCCCGGAGGTGGTTCGAGGGGCTACACCTTC
>TRBJ2-4|TRBV30|.|few
CALQAQVAKNIQYF
TGTGCCCTCCAGGCCCAAGTAGCCAAAAACATTCAGTACTTC
>TRBJ2-7|TRBV12-5|TRBD1|.
CASGPGQGSYEQYF
TGTGCTAGTGGCCCCGGACAGGGGTCCTACGAGCAGTACTTC
>TRBJ1-5|TRBV18|.|.
CASSYDRPSASNQPQHF
TGTGCCAGCTCATATGACAGGCCGAGCGCGAGCAATCAGCCCCAGCATTTT
>TRBJ2-7|TRBV27|.|.
CASSSSQGYEQYF
TGTGCCAGCAGTTCATCACAGGGCTACGAGCAGTACTTC
>TRBJ1-1|TRBV30|.|few
CAWSVQWTSEAFF
TGTGCCTGGAGTGTACAGTGGACTAGCGAAGCTTTCTTT
>TRBJ2-7|TRBV28|TRBD1|.
CASSTPGQGFEQYF
TGTGCCAGCAGTACACCGGGACAGGGCTTCGAGCAGTACTTC
>TRBJ2-5|TRBV18|.|few
CASSPRAQETQYF
TGTGCCAGCTCACCAAGAGCTCAAGAGACCCAGTACTTC
>TRBJ2-5|TRBV7-9|TRBD2|.
CASSSGLASETQYF
TGTGCCAGCAGCTCGGGACTAGCGTCGGAGACCCAGTACTTC
>TRBJ2-3|TRBV30|TRBD2|.
CAWSASRTSPSTDTQYF
TGTGCCTGGAGTGCCTCACGGACTAGCCCGAGCACAGATACGCAGTATTTT
>TRBJ2-7|TRBV5-6|.|few
CASSFRWGRGYEQYF
TGTGCCAGCAGCTTTAGATGGGGCAGAGGCTACGAGCAGTACTTC
>TRBJ1-1|TRBV6-5|.|.
CASRTSGGPNTEAFF
TGTGCCAGCAGAACCTCAGGAGGACCGAACACTGAAGCTTTCTTT
>TRBJ2-5|TRBV7-2|TRBD2|.
CASSTGLAGGPGRETQYF
TGTGCCAGCAGCACGGGACTAGCGGGAGGGCCGGGTCGCGAGACCCAGTACTTC
>TRBJ1-2|TRBV5-4|.|few
CASSFAARGYTF
TGTGCCAGCAGCTTTGCCGCTAGAGGCTACACCTTC
>TRBJ1-1|TRBV28|.|.
CATEARGGAFF
TGTGCCACCGAGGCCCGAGGCGGGGCTTTCTTT
>TRBJ2-3|TRBV28|TRBD2|.
CASSYGGGPMYTQYF
TGTGCCAGCAGTTATGGGGGAGGGCCGATGTATACGCAGTATTTT
>TRBJ2-3|TRBV5-4|.|.
CASSHPTRTDTQYF
TGTGCCAGCAGCCACCCGACACGCACAGATACGCAGTATTTT
>TRBJ2-1|TRBV5-1|.|.
CASSFDSSSYNEQFF
TGCGCCAGCAGCTTCGACTCGAGCTCCTACAATGAGCAGTTCTTC
>TRBJ2-5|TRBV7-9|.|.
CASSFRQGQETQYF
TGTGCCAGCAGCTTTAGGCAGGGTCAAGAGACCCAGTACTTC
>TRBJ2-5|TRBV5-1|TRBD1|.
CASSLDRGDETQYF
TGCGCCAGCAGCTTGGACAGGGGTGACGAGACCCAGTACTTC
>TRBJ1-1|TRBV28|TRBD1|few
CASSLGGTGGSGAFF
TGTGCCAGCAGTTTAGGTGGGACAGGGGGCTCTGGAGCTTTCTTT
>TRBJ2-7|TRBV7-2|TRBD1|.
CASSLERTGPREQYF
TGTGCCAGCAGCTTAGAAAGGACAGGGCCTCGCGAGCAGTACTTC
>TRBJ2-2|TRBV5-1|.|few
CASSFSPSNTGELFF
TGCGCCAGCAGCTTTTCCCCTAGTAACACCGGGGAGCTGTTTTTT
>TRBJ2-1|TRBV29-1|TRBD1|.
CSVTRGRGNEQFF
TGCAGCGTTACCAGGGGGCGCGGCAATGAGCAGTTCTTC
>TRBJ2-3|TRBV27|.|.
CASSPLPRPTTDTQYF
TGTGCCAGCAGTCCCCTGCCTCGACCGACAACAGATACGCAGTATTTT
>TRBJ2-3|TRBV4-2|TRBD2|.
CASSQEGLGLAGGTDTQYF
TGTGCCAGCAGCCAAGAAGGGTTAGGGCTAGCGGGGGGCACAGATACGCAGTATTTT
>TRBJ2-2|TRBV10-3|TRBD2|few
CAISPGLGNTGELFF
TGTGCCATCAGTCCGGGACTAGGGAACACCGGGGAGCTGTTTTTT
>TRBJ2-5|TRBV5-1|.|.
CASSFAGQETQYF
TGCGCCAGCAGCTTTGCAGGCCAAGAGACCCAGTACTTC
>TRBJ2-7|TRBV19|TRBD2|.
CASSTRTSGRGEQYF
TGTGCCAGTAGCACGAGGACTAGCGGGAGAGGCGAGCAGTACTTC
>TRBJ2-7|TRBV5-1|TRBD1|few
CASSGAGQGLYEQYF
TGCGCCAGCAGCGGAGCCGGACAGGGTTTATACGAGCAGTACTTC
>TRBJ2-7|TRBV4-2|.|.
CASSQESRARGYEQYF
TGTGCCAGCAGCCAAGAATCACGGGCCAGGGGCTACGAGCAGTACTTC
>TRBJ2-3|TRBV7-9|.|.
CASSPSASTDTQYF
TGTGCCAGCAGCCCTAGCGCGTCCACAGATACGCAGTATTTT
>TRBJ2-5|TRBV28|TRBD1|few
CASSVGQIQETQYF
TGTGCCAGCAGTGTGGGACAGATCCAAGAGACCCAGTACTTC
>TRBJ1-3|TRBV30|.|.
CAWSQGSSGNTIYF
TGTGCCTGGAGTCAAGGGAGCTCTGGAAACACCATATATTTT
>TRBJ1-2|TRBV28|TRBD1|.
CASSVGQGVYYGYTF
TGTGCCAGCAGTGTAGGACAGGGAGTGTACTATGGCTACACCTTC
>TRBJ1-2|TRBV7-9|.|few
CASSFKQVNYGYTF
TGTGCCAGCAGCTTTAAACAGGTTAACTATGGCTACACCTTC
>TRBJ2-1|TRBV5-1|TRBD1|.
CASSSGTGGNEQFF
TGCGCCAGCAGCTCCGGGACAGGGGGGAATGAGCAGTTCTTC
>TRBJ1-2|TRBV18|TRBD1|few
CASSPPQGVQGALGYTF
TGTGCCAGCTCACCACCGCAGGGCGTACAGGGGGCCCTAGGCTACACCTTC